This T cell receptor beta chain stems from a study of patients and donors after allogeneic stem cell transplantation. The CDR3 runs 15 residues. Germline V gives CDR1 SGHRS, CDR2 YFSETQ. Deletions cut 4 bases from V and 1 base from J, with 11 bases between. TCRdb re-analysed the RT-PCR reads in MiXCR, keeping a single row per CDR3 protein. The table records approximately 160,000 distinct CDR3 sequences, about a quarter of them present only once. The sequence came from a human donor who was either an allogeneic HSCT recipient or a stem cell or donor lymphocyte infusion donor (not recorded which). It is not recorded whose cells these are; they may come from a transplant donor. Material for sequencing was blood, either unsorted or a sorted T cell fraction (not recorded which). V and J are TRBV5-1 and TRBJ2-2; no definite D call. The CDR3 sequence is CASSLPPGNTGELFF. CDR3 coding DNA: TGCGCCAGCAGCCTCCCCCCGGGGAACACCGGGGAGCTGTTTTTT. The whole variable domain, remainder taken from reference TRBV5-1 and TRBJ2-2, is KAGVTQTPRYLIKTRGQQVTLSCSPISGHRSVSWYQQTPGQGLQFLFEYFSETQRNKGNFPGRFSGRQFSNSRSEMNVSTLELGDSALYLCASSLPPGNTGELFFGEGSRLTVL.